This T cell receptor beta chain was captured by sequencing in a study of cytomegalovirus exposure and HLA in healthy donors. The table came from immunoSEQ multiplex PCR; TCRdb's copy has only in-frame clones and leaves some out. The table shows some 170,000 clones, with less than 90% occurring only once. Study conclusions and caveats: TCR beta chains numbering 164 were designated cytomegalovirus-associated.

About this clone: The antigen remains unidentified.

The CDR3 loop spans 13 amino acids. V was pared by 3 bases and J by 6 bases, with 11 bases between. The V gene's germline CDR1 is KGHSH and CDR2 LQKENI. The chain recombines TRBV18 with TRBJ1-1; unclear D gene. Sequencing was carried out using PBMCs. This sequence was found in a woman in her 30s in good health and CMV-seronegative. The CDR3 coding sequence is TGTGCCAGCTCACCCGGGGAGGGATCTGAAGCTTTCTTT. It codes for CASSPGEGSEAFF.